The sequence of this TCR beta chain was determined in a study of multiple sclerosis patients with progressive multifocal leukoencephalopathy. Study-level results: Before and during natalizumab, the clones expanded at PML already existed. Preferential TRBV-TRBJ pairings or common gene usage were not detected at PML.

Assay: immunoSEQ multiplex PCR; the TCRdb copy retains only in-frame clones and omits some. The sample has tens of thousands of clones; roughly 90% are singletons. Points on this clone: Its antigen is unknown.

The time point denotes: approximately 11 months of natalizumab therapy. This sequence was found in a human donor with multiple sclerosis. The sequenced sample was PBMCs, obtained from a patient treated with natalizumab.

CDR3: CASSAQGFSYEQYF. In nucleotides, the CDR3 is TGTGCCAGCAGTGCCCAGGGCTTCTCCTACGAGCAGTACTTC. The chain has TRBV2 and TRBJ2-7; TRBD1 is a possible D gene (5 bases). Germline-derived CDR1 and CDR2 are SNHLY and FYNNEI. Trimming removed 4 bases from V and 0 bases from J, with 10 bases in between. This CDR3 has 14 amino acids.